This is a list of T cell receptor beta chains from one sample in a study of OX40 agonist ivuxolimab in advanced cancers. TCRdb's table, derived via immunoSEQ multiplex PCR, lists solely in-frame clones and lacks some. The table lists some 14,000 clones, around 65% of them singletons. The sequencing used CD4+ or CD8+ T cells sorted from blood, collected in a trial of the OX40 agonist ivuxolimab. The receptors were sampled from an adult with an advanced solid tumor such as melanoma, head and neck, liver or kidney cancer. The CDR3 runs from the conserved cysteine through the conserved F or W. The D gene is left open where the match is weak. Clone size is stated in some rows and not others, as once, few, many or a class when expanded.

d_gene	abundance	j_gene	v_gene	CDR3aa	CDR3nt
TRBD2	.	TRBJ2-3	TRBV19	CASSRLAGPDTQYF	TGTGCCAGTAGTAGACTAGCGGGCCCAGATACGCAGTATTTT
TRBD1	.	TRBJ2-7	TRBV4-3	CASSLSRGPGYEQYF	TGCGCCAGCAGCCTTTCAAGGGGGCCGGGATACGAGCAGTACTTC
.	.	TRBJ2-3	TRBV7-6	CASSLYEGGDTQYF	TGTGCCAGCAGCTTATATGAGGGAGGAGATACGCAGTATTTT
TRBD2	.	TRBJ2-1	TRBV7-6	CASSQAGRSYNEQFF	TGTGCCAGCAGCCAAGCGGGGCGGTCGTACAATGAGCAGTTCTTC
.	.	TRBJ1-1	TRBV6-5	CASSYGGNSEAFF	TGTGCCAGCAGTTACGGGGGAAACAGTGAAGCTTTCTTT
.	.	TRBJ2-5	TRBV9	CASSSSGIQETQYF	TGTGCCAGCAGCTCGTCAGGGATCCAAGAGACCCAGTACTTC
TRBD1	few	TRBJ2-1	TRBV2	CASRTGSYNEQFF	TGTGCCAGTCGGACAGGGTCCTACAATGAGCAGTTCTTC
.	once	TRBJ1-5	TRBV4-2	CASSWGVSNQPQHF	TGTGCCAGCAGCTGGGGGGTTAGCAATCAGCCCCAGCATTTT
.	.	TRBJ1-6	TRBV30	CACGPPGNSPLHF	TGTGCCTGTGGACCGCCCGGTAATTCACCCCTCCACTTT
.	.	TRBJ2-2	TRBV5-4	CASSLGAGELFF	TGTGCCAGCAGCTTGGGTGCCGGGGAGCTGTTTTTT
.	.	TRBJ2-3	TRBV11-2	CASSYTDTQYF	TGTGCCAGCAGCTACACAGATACGCAGTATTTT
.	.	TRBJ2-3	TRBV9	CASSVGAVGLGTDTQYF	TGTGCCAGCAGCGTCGGAGCTGTGGGGCTGGGCACAGATACGCAGTATTTT
.	.	TRBJ1-6	TRBV28	CASSLDGLSYNSPLHF	TGTGCCAGCAGTTTAGATGGACTGAGCTATAATTCACCCCTCCACTTT
.	once	TRBJ1-5	TRBV4-3	CASSQDPGSQPQHF	TGCGCCAGCAGCCAAGATCCCGGTAGTCAGCCCCAGCATTTT